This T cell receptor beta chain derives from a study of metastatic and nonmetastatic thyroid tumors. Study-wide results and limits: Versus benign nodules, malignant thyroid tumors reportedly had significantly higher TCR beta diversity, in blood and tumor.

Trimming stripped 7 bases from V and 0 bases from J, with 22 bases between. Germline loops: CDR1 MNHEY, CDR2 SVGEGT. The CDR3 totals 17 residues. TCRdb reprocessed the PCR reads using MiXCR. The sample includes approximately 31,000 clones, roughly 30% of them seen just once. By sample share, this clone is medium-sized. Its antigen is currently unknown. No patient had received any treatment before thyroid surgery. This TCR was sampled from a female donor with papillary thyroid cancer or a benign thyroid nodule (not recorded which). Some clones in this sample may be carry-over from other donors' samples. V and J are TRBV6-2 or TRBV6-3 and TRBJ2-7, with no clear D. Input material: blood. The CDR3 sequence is CASNTPPRSPTSYEQYF. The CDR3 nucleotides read TGTGCCAGCAACACACCACCGAGGTCACCCACCTCCTACGAGCAGTACTTC.